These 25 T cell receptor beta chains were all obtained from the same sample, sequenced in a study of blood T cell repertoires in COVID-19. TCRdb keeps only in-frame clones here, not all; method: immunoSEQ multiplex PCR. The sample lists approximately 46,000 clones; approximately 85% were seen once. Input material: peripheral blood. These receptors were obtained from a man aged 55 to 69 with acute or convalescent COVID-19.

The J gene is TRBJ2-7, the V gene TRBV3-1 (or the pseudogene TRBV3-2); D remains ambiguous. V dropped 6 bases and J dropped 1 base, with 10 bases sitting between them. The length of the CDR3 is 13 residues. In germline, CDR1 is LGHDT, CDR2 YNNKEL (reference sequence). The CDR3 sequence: CASSQHGSYEQYF. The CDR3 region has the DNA TGTGCCAGCAGTCAACACGGGTCCTACGAGCAGTACTTC.

This CDR3 is CASSPRLAGGRHNEQFF. The CDR3 DNA reads as TGTGCCAGCAGCCCCCGGCTAGCGGGAGGGCGCCACAATGAGCAGTTCTTC. The chain combines TRBV11-2 with TRBJ2-1; 12 bases match TRBD2. V trimming: 5 bases; J trimming: 5 bases; junction bases outside the gene matches: 10. Germline V gene data show CDR1 as SGHAT and CDR2 as FQNNGV. The length of the CDR3 is 17 residues.

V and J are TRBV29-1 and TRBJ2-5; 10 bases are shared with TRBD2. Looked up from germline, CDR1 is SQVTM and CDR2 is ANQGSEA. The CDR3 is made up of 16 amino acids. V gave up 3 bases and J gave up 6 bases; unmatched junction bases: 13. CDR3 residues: CSVDRRAGGPGQTQYF. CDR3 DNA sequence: TGCAGCGTTGACCGGCGAGCGGGAGGGCCGGGGCAGACCCAGTACTTC.

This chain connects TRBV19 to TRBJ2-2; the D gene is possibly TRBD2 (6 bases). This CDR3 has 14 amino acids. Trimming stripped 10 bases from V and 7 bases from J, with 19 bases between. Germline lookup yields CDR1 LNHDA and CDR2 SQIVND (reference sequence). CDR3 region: CATTTREYVGELFF. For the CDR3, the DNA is TGTGCCACTACTACACGGGAGTACGTCGGGGAGCTGTTTTTT.

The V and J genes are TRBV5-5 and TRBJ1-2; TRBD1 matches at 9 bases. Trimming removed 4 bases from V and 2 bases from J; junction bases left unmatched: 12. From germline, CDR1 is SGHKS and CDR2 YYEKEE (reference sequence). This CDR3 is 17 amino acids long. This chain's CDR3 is CASSILPEGQGNYGYTF. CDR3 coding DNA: TGTGCCAGCAGCATACTACCCGAGGGACAGGGAAACTATGGCTACACCTTC.

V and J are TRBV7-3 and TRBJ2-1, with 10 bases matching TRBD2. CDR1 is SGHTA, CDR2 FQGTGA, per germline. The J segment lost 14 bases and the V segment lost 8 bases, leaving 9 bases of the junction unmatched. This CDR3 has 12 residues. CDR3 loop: CASGEASGREFF. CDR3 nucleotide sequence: TGTGCCAGCGGGGAAGCTAGCGGGAGAGAGTTCTTC.

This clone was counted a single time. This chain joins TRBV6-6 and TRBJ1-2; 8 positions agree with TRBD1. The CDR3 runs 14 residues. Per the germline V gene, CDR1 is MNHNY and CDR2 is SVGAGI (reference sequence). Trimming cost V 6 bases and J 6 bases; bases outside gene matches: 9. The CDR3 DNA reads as TGTGCCAGCAGACCCGTACAGGGGGTAAATGGCTACACCTTC. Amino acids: CASRPVQGVNGYTF.

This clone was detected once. CDR3 protein: CASSVWGGKGANVLTF. The CDR3 region has the DNA TGTGCCAGCAGTGTTTGGGGAGGCAAAGGGGCCAACGTCCTGACTTTC. V usage is TRBV28 and J usage is TRBJ2-6; tentatively, D is TRBD2 (6 bases). V lost 5 bases and J lost 4, with 15 bases in between. Germline V lookup: CDR1 MDHEN, CDR2 SYDVKM. There are 16 residues in the CDR3.

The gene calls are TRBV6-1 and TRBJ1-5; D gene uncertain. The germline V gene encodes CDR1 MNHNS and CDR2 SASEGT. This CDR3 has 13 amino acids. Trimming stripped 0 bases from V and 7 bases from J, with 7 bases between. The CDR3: CASSEAREQPQHF. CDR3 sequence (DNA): TGTGCCAGCAGTGAAGCGCGGGAGCAGCCCCAGCATTTT.

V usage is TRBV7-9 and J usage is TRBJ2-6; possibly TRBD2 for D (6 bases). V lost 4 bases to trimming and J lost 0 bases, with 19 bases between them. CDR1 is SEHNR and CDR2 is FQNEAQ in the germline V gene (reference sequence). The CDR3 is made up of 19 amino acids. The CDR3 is CASSWGRRERLSGANVLTF. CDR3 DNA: TGTGCCAGCAGCTGGGGGAGGCGTGAAAGACTCTCTGGGGCCAACGTCCTGACTTTC.

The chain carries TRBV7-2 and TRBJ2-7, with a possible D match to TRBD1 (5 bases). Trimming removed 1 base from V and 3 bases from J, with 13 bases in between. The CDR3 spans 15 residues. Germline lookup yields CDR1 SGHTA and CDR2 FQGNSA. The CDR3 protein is CASSLGWVRDYEQYF. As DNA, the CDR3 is TGTGCCAGCAGCTTAGGTTGGGTCAGGGACTACGAGCAGTACTTC.

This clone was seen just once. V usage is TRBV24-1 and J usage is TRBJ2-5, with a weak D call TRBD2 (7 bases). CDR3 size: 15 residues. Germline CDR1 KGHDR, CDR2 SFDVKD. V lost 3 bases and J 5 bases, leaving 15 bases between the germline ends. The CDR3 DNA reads TGTGCCACCAGTGATCCCCGGGGGGCCGGGGAGACCCAGTACTTC. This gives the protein CATSDPRGAGETQYF.

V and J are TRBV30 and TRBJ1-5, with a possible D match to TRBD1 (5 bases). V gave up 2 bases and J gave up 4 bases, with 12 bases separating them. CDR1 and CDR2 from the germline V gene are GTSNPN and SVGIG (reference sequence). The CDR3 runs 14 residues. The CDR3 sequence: CAWSPPGKNQPQHF. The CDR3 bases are TGTGCCTGGAGTCCCCCAGGGAAGAATCAGCCCCAGCATTTT.

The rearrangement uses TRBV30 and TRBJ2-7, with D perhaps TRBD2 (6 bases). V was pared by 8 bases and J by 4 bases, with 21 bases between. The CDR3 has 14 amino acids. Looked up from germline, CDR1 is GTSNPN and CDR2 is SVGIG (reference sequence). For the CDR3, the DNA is TGTGCCCCCCCATCCACCCGGGAGTGTTACGAGCAGTACTTC. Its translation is CAPPSTRECYEQYF.

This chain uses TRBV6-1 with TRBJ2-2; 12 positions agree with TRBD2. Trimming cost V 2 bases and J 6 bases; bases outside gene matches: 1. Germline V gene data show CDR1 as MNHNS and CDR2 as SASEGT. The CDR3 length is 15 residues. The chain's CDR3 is CASSELAGGPGELFF. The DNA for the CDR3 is TGTGCCAGCAGTGAACTAGCGGGAGGGCCCGGGGAGCTGTTTTTT.

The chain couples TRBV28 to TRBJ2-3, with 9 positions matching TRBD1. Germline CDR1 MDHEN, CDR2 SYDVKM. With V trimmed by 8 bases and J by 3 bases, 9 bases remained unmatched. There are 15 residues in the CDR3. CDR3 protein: CASWEDRGGTDTQYF. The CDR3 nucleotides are TGTGCCAGCTGGGAAGACAGGGGGGGGACAGATACGCAGTATTTT. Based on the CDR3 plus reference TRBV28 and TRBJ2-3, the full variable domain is DVKVTQSSRYLVKRTGEKVFLECVQDMDHENMFWYRQDPGLGLRLIYFSYDVKMKEKGDIPEGYSVSREKKERFSLILESASTNQTSMYLCASWEDRGGTDTQYFGPGTRLTVL.

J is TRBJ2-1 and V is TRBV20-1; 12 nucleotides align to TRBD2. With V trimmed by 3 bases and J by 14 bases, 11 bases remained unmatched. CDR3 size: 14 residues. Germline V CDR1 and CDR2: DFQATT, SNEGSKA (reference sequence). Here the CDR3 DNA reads TGCAGTGCTAGTGCAGGACTAGCGGGGAGTTGGGAGTTCTTC. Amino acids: CSASAGLAGSWEFF.

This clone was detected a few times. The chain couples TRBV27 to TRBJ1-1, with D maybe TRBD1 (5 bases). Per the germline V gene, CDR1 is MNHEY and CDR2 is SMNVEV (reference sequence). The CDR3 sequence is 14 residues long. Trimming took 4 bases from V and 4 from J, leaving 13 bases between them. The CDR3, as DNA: TGTGCCAGCAGTTCCGGAAGGGGTTCCACTGAAGCTTTCTTT. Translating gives CASSSGRGSTEAFF.

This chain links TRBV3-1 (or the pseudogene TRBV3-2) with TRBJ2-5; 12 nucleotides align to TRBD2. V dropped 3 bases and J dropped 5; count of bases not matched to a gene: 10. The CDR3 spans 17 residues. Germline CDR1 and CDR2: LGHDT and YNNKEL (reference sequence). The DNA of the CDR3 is TGTGCCAGCAGCCAGTTAAAACTAGCGGGAGGAGGGGAGACCCAGTACTTC. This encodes CASSQLKLAGGGETQYF.

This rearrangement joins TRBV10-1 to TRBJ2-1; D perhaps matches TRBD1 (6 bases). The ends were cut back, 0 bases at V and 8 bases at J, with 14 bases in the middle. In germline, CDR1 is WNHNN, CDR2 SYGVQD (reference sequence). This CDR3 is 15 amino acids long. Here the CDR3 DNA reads TGCGCCAGCAGTGAGTCTCTCAGGGGACGGGATGAGCAGTTCTTC. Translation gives CASSESLRGRDEQFF.

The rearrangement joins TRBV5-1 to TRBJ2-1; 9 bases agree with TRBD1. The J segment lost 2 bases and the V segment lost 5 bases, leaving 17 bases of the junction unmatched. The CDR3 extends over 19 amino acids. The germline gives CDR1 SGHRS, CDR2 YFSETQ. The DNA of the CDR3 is TGCGCCAGCAGGTCCGGGACAGGGTCTCAGCGGACGACCTACAATGAGCAGTTCTTC. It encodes CASRSGTGSQRTTYNEQFF.

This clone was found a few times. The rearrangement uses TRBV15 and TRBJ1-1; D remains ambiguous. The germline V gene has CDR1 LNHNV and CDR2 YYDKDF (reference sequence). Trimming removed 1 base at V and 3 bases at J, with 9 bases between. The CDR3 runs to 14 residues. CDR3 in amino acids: CATSRAFGDTEAFF. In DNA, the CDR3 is TGTGCCACCAGCAGAGCTTTCGGGGACACTGAAGCTTTCTTT.

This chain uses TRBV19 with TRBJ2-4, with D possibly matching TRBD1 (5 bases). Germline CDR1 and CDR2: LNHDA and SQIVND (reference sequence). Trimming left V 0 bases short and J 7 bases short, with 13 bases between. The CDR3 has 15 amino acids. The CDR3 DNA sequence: TGTGCCAGTAGTATAGAAAGCAGGGCTCTCAACATTCAGTACTTC. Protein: CASSIESRALNIQYF.

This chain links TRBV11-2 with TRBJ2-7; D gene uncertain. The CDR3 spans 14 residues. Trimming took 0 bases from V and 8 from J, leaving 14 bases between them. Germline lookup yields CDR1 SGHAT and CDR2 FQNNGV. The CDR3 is CASSLDPAAIQQYF. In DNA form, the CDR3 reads TGTGCCAGCAGCTTAGATCCGGCGGCGATACAGCAGTACTTC.

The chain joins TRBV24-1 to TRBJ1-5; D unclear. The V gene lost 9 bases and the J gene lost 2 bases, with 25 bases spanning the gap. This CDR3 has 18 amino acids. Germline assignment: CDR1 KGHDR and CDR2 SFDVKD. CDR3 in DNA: TGTGCCACCGGGCCTTGGGCGATCCTCCCTGGTGGCAATCAGCCCCAGCATTTT. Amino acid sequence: CATGPWAILPGGNQPQHF.